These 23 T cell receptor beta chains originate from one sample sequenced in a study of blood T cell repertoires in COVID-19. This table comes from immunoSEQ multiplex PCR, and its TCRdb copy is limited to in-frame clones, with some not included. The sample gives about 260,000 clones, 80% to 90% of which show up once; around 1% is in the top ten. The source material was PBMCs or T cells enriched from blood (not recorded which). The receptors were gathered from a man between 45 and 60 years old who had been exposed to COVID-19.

The CDR3 loop is CASSSLGMTGLNTEAFF. The CDR3 DNA reads as TGCGCCAGCAGCTCCCTGGGGATGACAGGGCTGAACACTGAAGCTTTCTTT. V gene TRBV5-1 combines with J gene TRBJ1-1; 7 positions match TRBD1. Per the germline V gene, CDR1 is SGHRS and CDR2 is YFSETQ. The CDR3 is 17 residues long. V shed 3 bases and J 0 bases; nucleotides not matched to a gene: 11.

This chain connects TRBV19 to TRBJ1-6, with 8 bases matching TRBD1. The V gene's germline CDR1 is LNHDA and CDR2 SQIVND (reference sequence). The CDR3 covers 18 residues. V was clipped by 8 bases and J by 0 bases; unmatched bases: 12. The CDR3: CASLLLTGGGSYNSPLHF. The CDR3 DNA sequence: TGTGCCAGTCTACTCCTTACAGGGGGTGGCTCCTATAATTCACCCCTCCACTTT. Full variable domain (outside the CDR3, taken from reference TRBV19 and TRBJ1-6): DGGITQSPKYLFRKEGQNVTLSCEQNLNHDAMYWYRQDPGQGLRLIYYSQIVNDFQKGDIAEGYSVSREKKESFPLTVTSAQKNPTAFYLCASLLLTGGGSYNSPLHFGNGTRLTVT.

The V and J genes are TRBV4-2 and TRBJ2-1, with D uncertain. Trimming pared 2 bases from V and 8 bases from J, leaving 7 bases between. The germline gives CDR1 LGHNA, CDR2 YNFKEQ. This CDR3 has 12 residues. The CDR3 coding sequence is TGTGCCAGCAGCCAATTAGACTATGAGCAGTTCTTC. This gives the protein CASSQLDYEQFF.

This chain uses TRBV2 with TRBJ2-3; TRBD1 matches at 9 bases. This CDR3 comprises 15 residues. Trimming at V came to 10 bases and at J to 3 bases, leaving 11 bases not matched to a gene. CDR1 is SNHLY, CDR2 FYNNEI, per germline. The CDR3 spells CATGSRTGVTDTQYF. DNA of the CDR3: TGTGCCACCGGGTCGCGGACAGGGGTAACAGATACGCAGTATTTT.

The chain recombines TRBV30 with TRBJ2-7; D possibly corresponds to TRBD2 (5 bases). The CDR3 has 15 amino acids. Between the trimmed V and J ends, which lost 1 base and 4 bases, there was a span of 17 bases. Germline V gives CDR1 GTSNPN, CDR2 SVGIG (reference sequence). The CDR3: CAWSATWGRGYEQYV. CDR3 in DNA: TGTGCCTGGAGTGCGACGTGGGGTCGGGGATACGAGCAGTACGTC.

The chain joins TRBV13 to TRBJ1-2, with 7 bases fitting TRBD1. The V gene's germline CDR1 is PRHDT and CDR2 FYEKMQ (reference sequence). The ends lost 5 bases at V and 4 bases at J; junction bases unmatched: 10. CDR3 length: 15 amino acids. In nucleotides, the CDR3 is TGTGCCAGCAGCCTTTACCGGGACAGTGTCTATGGCTACACCTTC. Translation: CASSLYRDSVYGYTF.

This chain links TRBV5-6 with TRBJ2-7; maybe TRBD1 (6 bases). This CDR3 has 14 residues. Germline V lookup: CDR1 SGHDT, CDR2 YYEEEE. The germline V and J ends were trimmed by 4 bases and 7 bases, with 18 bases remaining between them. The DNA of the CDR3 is TGTGCCAGCAGCAACGGACAGCTCTACGAGGAGCAGTACGTC. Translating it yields CASSNGQLYEEQYV.

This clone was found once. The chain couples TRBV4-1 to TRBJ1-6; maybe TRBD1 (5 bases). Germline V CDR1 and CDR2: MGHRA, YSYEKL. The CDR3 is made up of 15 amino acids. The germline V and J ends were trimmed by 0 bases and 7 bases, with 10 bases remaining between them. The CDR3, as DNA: TGCGCCAGCAGCCAAGAGGGGGGTTGGAATTCACCCCTCCACTTT. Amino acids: CASSQEGGWNSPLHF.

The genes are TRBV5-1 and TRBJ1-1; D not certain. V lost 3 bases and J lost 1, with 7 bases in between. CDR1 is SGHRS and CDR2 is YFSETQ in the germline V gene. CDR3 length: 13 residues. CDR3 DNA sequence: TGCGCCAGCAGCTCAACACCGAACACTGAAGCTTTCTTT. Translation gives CASSSTPNTEAFF. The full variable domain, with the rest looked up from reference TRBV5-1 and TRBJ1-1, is KAGVTQTPRYLIKTRGQQVTLSCSPISGHRSVSWYQQTPGQGLQFLFEYFSETQRNKGNFPGRFSGRQFSNSRSEMNVSTLELGDSALYLCASSSTPNTEAFFGQGTRLTVV.

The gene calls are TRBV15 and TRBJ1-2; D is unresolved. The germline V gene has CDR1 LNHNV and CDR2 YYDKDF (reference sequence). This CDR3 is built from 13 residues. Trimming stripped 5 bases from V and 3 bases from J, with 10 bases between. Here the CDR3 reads CATSPQTYYGYTF. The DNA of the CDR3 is TGTGCCACCAGCCCTCAGACTTACTATGGCTACACCTTC.

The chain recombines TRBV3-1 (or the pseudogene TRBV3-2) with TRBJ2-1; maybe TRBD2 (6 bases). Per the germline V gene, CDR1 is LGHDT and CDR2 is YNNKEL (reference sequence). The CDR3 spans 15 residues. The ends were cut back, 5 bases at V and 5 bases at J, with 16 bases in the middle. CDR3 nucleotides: TGTGCCAGCAGCTTTATATATCGGGGGAACAATGAGCAGTTCTTC. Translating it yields CASSFIYRGNNEQFF.

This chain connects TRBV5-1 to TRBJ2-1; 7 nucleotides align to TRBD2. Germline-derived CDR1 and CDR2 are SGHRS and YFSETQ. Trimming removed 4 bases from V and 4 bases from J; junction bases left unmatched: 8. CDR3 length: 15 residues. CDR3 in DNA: TGCGCCAGCAGCGGCAGCGGGATCCAATACAATGAGCAGTTCTTC. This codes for CASSGSGIQYNEQFF.

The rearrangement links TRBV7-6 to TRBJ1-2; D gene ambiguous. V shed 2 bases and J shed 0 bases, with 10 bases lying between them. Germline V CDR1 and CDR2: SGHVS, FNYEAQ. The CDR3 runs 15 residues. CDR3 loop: CASSLIAGSNYGYTF. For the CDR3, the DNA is TGTGCCAGCAGCTTAATTGCGGGGTCTAACTATGGCTACACCTTC. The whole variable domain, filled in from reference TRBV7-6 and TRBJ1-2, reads GAGVSQSPRYKVTKRGQDVALRCDPISGHVSLYWYRQALGQGPEFLTYFNYEAQQDKSGLPNDRFSAERPEGSISTLTIQRTEQRDSAMYRCASSLIAGSNYGYTFGSGTRLTVV.

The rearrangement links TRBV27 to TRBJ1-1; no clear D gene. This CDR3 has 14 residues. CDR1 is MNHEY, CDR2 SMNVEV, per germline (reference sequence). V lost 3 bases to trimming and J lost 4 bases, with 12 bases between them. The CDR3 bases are TGTGCCAGCAGTTTCCACAGTCCCTCCACTGAAGCTTTCTTT. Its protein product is CASSFHSPSTEAFF.

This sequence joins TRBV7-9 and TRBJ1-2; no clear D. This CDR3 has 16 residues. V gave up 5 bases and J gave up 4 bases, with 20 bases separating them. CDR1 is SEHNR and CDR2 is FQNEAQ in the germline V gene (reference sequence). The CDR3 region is CASSKGWEGGPYGYTF. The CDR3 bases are TGTGCCAGCAGCAAAGGGTGGGAGGGTGGACCCTATGGCTACACCTTC.

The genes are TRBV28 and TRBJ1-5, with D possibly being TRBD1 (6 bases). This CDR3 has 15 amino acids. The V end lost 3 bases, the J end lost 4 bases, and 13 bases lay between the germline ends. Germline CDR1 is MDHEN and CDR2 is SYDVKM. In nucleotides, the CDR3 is TGTGCCAGCAGTTTCGGAGGACAGCAGAATCAGCCCCAGCATTTT. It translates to CASSFGGQQNQPQHF. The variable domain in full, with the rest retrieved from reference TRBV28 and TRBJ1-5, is DVKVTQSSRYLVKRTGEKVFLECVQDMDHENMFWYRQDPGLGLRLIYFSYDVKMKEKGDIPEGYSVSREKKERFSLILESASTNQTSMYLCASSFGGQQNQPQHFGDGTRLSIL.

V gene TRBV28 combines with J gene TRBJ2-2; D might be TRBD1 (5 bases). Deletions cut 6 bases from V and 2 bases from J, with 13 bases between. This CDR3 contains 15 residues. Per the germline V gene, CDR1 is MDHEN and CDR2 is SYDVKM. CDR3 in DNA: TGTGCCAGCAGCCCTGCGGACACAAACACCGGGGAGCTGTTTTTT. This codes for CASSPADTNTGELFF.

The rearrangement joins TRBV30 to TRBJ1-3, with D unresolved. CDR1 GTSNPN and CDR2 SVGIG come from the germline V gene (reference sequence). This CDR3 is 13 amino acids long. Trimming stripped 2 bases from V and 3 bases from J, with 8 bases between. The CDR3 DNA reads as TGTGCCTGGAGTCAGATGGTTGGAAACACCATATATTTT. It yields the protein CAWSQMVGNTIYF.

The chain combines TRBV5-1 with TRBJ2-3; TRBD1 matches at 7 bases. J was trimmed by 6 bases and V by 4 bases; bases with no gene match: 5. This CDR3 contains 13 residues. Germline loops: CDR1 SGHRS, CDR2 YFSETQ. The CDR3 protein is CASSLDRVDTQYF. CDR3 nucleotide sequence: TGCGCCAGCAGCCTAGACAGGGTCGATACGCAGTATTTT.

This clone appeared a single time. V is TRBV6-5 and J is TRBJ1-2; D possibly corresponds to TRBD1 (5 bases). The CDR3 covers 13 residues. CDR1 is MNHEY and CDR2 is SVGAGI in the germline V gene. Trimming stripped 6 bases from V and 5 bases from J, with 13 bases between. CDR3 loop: CASSIDRTYGYTF. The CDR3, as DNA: TGTGCCAGCAGCATCGACAGAACTTATGGCTACACCTTC.

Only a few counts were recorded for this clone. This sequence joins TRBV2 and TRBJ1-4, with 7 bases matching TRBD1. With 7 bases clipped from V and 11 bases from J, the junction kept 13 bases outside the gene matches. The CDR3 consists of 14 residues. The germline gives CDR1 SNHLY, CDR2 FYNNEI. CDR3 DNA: TGTGCCAGCAAAGTACAGGGGCCGCCTGGGAAACTGTTTTTT. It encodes CASKVQGPPGKLFF.

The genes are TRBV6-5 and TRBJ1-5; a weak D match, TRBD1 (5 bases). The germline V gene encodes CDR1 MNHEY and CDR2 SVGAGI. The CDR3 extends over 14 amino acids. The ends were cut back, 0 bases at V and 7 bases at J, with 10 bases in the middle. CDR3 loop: CASSYSWRDQPQHF. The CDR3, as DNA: TGTGCCAGCAGTTACTCGTGGAGGGACCAGCCCCAGCATTTT.

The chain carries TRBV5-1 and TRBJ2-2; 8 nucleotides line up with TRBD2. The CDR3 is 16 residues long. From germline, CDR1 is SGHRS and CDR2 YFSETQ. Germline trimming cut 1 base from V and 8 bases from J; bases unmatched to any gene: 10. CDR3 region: CASSLMRAGDSGELFF. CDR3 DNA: TGCGCCAGCAGCTTGATGCGAGCGGGAGATTCGGGGGAGCTGTTTTTT.